Below, one T cell receptor beta chain is given with its context. Its cognate antigen has yet to be identified. The sample comes from a study of monozygotic twins with inflammatory bowel disease (dated by TCRdb to about 2019). Background on the whole study: The complete study included about 30 monozygotic twin pairs: 19 IBD-discordant Danish pairs and nine German pairs, of which four were IBD-concordant and five were IBD-discordant. The search for disease-associated traits relied mainly on comparing IBD patients with their genetically identical healthy co-twins within discordant pairs. Each individual had, on average, about 151 000 unique TCRalpha sequences and 181 000 unique TCRbeta sequences available for analysis.

From each donor, an approximately 2.5 ml peripheral blood sample was drawn into PAXgene tubes and stored at -80 degrees C. Without any T cell sorting, total RNA was extracted from whole blood using the PAXgene blood miRNA kit on an automated QIAcube. Deep TCRalpha and TCRbeta repertoire profiling with unique molecular barcoding was performed on peripheral blood of monozygotic twin pairs concordant or discordant for inflammatory bowel disease. For every twin pair, smoking habits were documented, and each individual was categorised as a current, former or never smoker. The germline V gene (reference sequence) gives CDR1 as MNHEY and CDR2 as SMNVEV. Its CDR3 holds 15 amino acids, cysteine through phenylalanine. This entry has no DNA. Library preparation used 5' RACE. The input for every TCR library was around 4,000 ng of total RNA. cDNA was synthesized with SMARTScribe reverse transcriptase in eight separate reactions per sample. During cDNA synthesis, unique molecular identifiers containing a 6-nucleotide sample barcode were introduced by template switching. TCRalpha and TCRbeta cDNA was amplified in two nested PCRs of about 17 and 10 cycles, and bead purification was carried out after each PCR. Before amplification, the cDNA was treated with uracil DNA-glycosylase and purified using the QIAquick PCR purification kit. The second PCR added Illumina TruSeq-compatible adapters along with sample-specific barcodes. Library quality and concentration were checked on TapeStation and Qubit, and libraries were pooled at roughly 5.1 ng each. Pooled libraries were sequenced on an Illumina HiSeq2500 single-index Rapid Run with 2 x 100 bp reads and custom sequencing primers. On the authors' methods: MiGEC version 1.2.6 was used for UMI-based consensus assembly to correct PCR and sequencing errors. MiXCR version 2.1.1 was used for V(D)J alignment, clonotype assembly and CDR3 extraction. Gene usage, clonotype sharing and MAIT/NKT TCR abundance were normalised by analysing the top 1000, 10 000 and 20 000 clonotypes per sample. After downsampling to 27 000 UMIs, diversity was calculated as the inverse Simpson index using the vegan R package. Paired Mann-Whitney U tests were applied to discordant twin pairs, with Benjamini-Hochberg correction for multiple testing. Based on TCRdb reprocessing of the reads, there is one entry per CDR3 protein sequence, and DNA is missing. None of the V and J calls come from the authors' own analysis; TCRdb made them. The sample's records list 300,000 to 450,000 distinct CDR3 sequences. Just over 2.5% of the sample comes from the top ten.

The study at large found these results: No single strong signal or clonotype linked to IBD turned up in the results, so the idea that one exists was not supported. Background noise and inter-individual variability may have been introduced into the repertoires by the differing immunosuppressive treatments among patients. No difference in repertoire similarity was observed between concordant and discordant twins, possibly owing to limited statistical power. Measured by the inverse Simpson index, TCRbeta repertoire diversity was lower in IBD patients than in their healthy co-twins. The analysis was unable to tell apart different T cell subtypes. Compared with healthy twins, IBD patients shared fewer clonotypes with other individuals, and the difference was most pronounced in patients with signs of disease activity.

The sequenced sample was blood. The origin of this receptor is a human donor with ulcerative colitis or Crohn's disease, or a healthy co-twin of an affected twin (not recorded which). Recombination joined TRBV27 with TRBJ2-5; TCRdb selects TRBD1, and the lack of DNA leaves this call unchecked. The CDR3 protein is CASNPLGQGVGTQYF.